The clone carrying this T cell receptor beta chain was seen a few times. Its antigen is not known. Trimming cost V 7 bases and J 1 base, with 11 bases left between them. Germline V lookup: CDR1 MNHNY, CDR2 SVGAGI (reference sequence). The CDR3 extends over 13 amino acids. The authors made TCR cDNA by 5'RACE template switching, adding a universal primer site and UMIs. TCRdb processed the 5' RACE reads anew with MiXCR; each CDR3 protein has one entry. The table includes about 340,000 distinct CDR3 sequences, approximately 4% detected once. This sample is part of a study of T cells after yellow fever vaccination. Study-level background: Researchers used SMART-Seq v4 Ultra Low Input to prepare fractions that had low cell numbers. Overall study results and limits: Most clones from primary vaccination were detected again post-booster (roughly 95% CD4, 88% CD8).

The chain links TRBV6-6 to TRBJ2-7; D is ambiguous. The material was PBMCs, obtained 5 days after the yellow fever booster vaccination. This clonotype was sampled from a young man who received the YFV17D yellow fever vaccine. The CDR3 loop is CASTLTESYEQYF. The CDR3 bases are TGTGCCAGCACCCTGACTGAGTCCTACGAGCAGTACTTC.